The 24 T cell receptor beta chains given below trace back to one sample, sequenced in a study of cytomegalovirus exposure and HLA in healthy donors. It was with 60 Vbeta and 13 Jbeta primers that the PCR ran. Method: immunoSEQ multiplex PCR; TCRdb's copy keeps in-frame clones and lacks some. The table records 130,000 to 150,000 clones, over 70% of them present only once. Sequences were obtained from PBMCs. The receptors stem from a male donor in good health and CMV-seronegative.

The chain recombines TRBV18 with TRBJ2-7; D is perhaps TRBD2 (5 bases). CDR3 length: 15 amino acids. Germline CDR1 and CDR2: KGHSH and LQKENI. The V and J ends lost 3 bases and 0 bases respectively, with 12 bases between them. CDR3 amino acids: CASSPLDSSSYEQYF. CDR3 in DNA: TGTGCCAGCTCACCCTTGGACTCAAGCTCCTACGAGCAGTACTTC.

J is TRBJ1-1 and V is TRBV5-1; maybe TRBD1 (5 bases). V lost 5 bases, J lost 4 bases, and 15 bases lay in between. The germline gives CDR1 SGHRS, CDR2 YFSETQ. The CDR3 is made up of 14 amino acids. The CDR3: CASRHARVATEAFF. The CDR3 DNA is TGCGCCAGCAGACACGCCAGGGTGGCCACTGAAGCTTTCTTT.

The chain has TRBV21-1 and TRBJ2-7; the table gives TRBD1 as D, unverified against the DNA. TRBV21-1 is tagged as a pseudogene. The CDR3 is 13 amino acids. DNA of the CDR3: TGTGCCAGCAGCAAAGTGGCAGGGTTCGAGCAGTACTTC. It is translated as CASSKVAGFEQYF.

V usage is TRBV7-9 and J usage is TRBJ2-7; 7 bases are shared with TRBD1. The CDR3 consists of 15 residues. V lost 5 bases, J lost 2 bases, and 9 bases stayed unmatched. Germline CDR1 is SEHNR and CDR2 is FQNEAQ (reference sequence). The CDR3 sequence is CASSADRDLPYEQYF. DNA of the CDR3: TGTGCCAGCAGCGCCGACAGGGATCTCCCCTACGAGCAGTACTTC.

This chain uses TRBV11-1 with TRBJ2-7; 9 bases map to TRBD1. The J segment lost 5 bases and the V segment lost 5 bases, leaving 16 bases of the junction unmatched. The CDR3 length is 17 residues. Germline V gene sequence: CDR1 SGHAT, CDR2 FQDESV (reference sequence). This CDR3 reads CASSTLAGQGRRDEQYF. The CDR3 coding sequence is TGTGCCAGCAGCACCTTGGCGGGACAGGGCCGGCGAGACGAGCAGTACTTC.

The V call is TRBV5-6, the J call TRBJ1-5; 9 bases line up with TRBD1. The CDR3 consists of 15 residues. V lost 3 bases and J lost 5; bases outside the gene matches: 6. Germline V CDR1 and CDR2: SGHDT, YYEEEE. The CDR3 region has the DNA TGTGCCAGCAGCTACAGGGACAGGGAGGATCAGCCCCAGCATTTT. This translates into CASSYRDREDQPQHF.

J is TRBJ1-2 and V is TRBV2, with 10 positions matching TRBD1. V gave up 7 bases and J gave up 0 bases; unmatched junction bases: 8. The CDR3 extends over 16 amino acids. CDR1 and CDR2 from the germline V gene are SNHLY and FYNNEI. CDR3 DNA: TGTGCCAGCACAAGGGACAGGGGAAATGCTAACTATGGCTACACCTTC. Amino acid sequence: CASTRDRGNANYGYTF. The variable domain in full, completed from reference TRBV2 and TRBJ1-2, reads EPEVTQTPSHQVTQMGQEVILRCVPISNHLYFYWYRQILGQKVEFLVSFYNNEISEKSEIFDDQFSVERPDGSNFTLKIRSTKLEDSAMYFCASTRDRGNANYGYTFGSGTRLTVV.

The V and J genes are TRBV19 and TRBJ2-6; 7 bases match TRBD1. Unmatched junction bases numbered 5, after V lost 6 bases and J lost 3 bases. The germline CDR1 and CDR2 sequences are LNHDA and SQIVND (reference sequence). CDR3 length equals 15 residues. The CDR3 DNA reads TGTGCCAGTAGCCACAGGGGTGATGGGGCCAACGTCCTGACTTTC. Amino acids: CASSHRGDGANVLTF. The full variable domain, its missing parts supplied by reference TRBV19 and TRBJ2-6, is DGGITQSPKYLFRKEGQNVTLSCEQNLNHDAMYWYRQDPGQGLRLIYYSQIVNDFQKGDIAEGYSVSREKKESFPLTVTSAQKNPTAFYLCASSHRGDGANVLTFGAGSRLTVL.

The chain links TRBV30 to TRBJ2-1; D possibly corresponds to TRBD1 (6 bases). The CDR3 totals 14 residues. Germline CDR1 is GTSNPN and CDR2 is SVGIG (reference sequence). Trimming stripped 6 bases from V and 6 bases from J, with 18 bases between. This CDR3 is CACPDSQTSNEQFF. Written as DNA, the CDR3 is TGTGCCTGTCCGGACAGCCAGACTTCCAATGAGCAGTTCTTC.

This chain uses TRBV7-6 with TRBJ2-5; TRBD1 aligns across 8 bases. In germline, CDR1 is SGHVS, CDR2 FNYEAQ. The CDR3 loop spans 15 amino acids. Losses at the gene ends were 5 bases for V and 4 bases for J; bases not matched to a gene: 9. CDR3 residues: CASSPLGQGRETQYF. The DNA for the CDR3 is TGTGCCAGCAGCCCATTAGGACAGGGACGAGAGACCCAGTACTTC.

The rearrangement joins TRBV10-2 to TRBJ2-7; D uncertain. The V end lost 4 bases, the J end lost 0 bases, and 7 bases lay between the germline ends. Germline CDR1 and CDR2: WSHSY and SAAADI. The CDR3 has 13 amino acids. The CDR3 nucleotides are TGCGCCAGCAGTGTGGGCTACTCCTACGAGCAGTACTTC. This encodes CASSVGYSYEQYF.

The genes are TRBV5-4 and TRBJ1-6; maybe TRBD1 (6 bases). V was shortened by 4 bases and J by 13 bases, with 15 bases between the two germline ends. Germline V gene sequence: CDR1 SGHNT, CDR2 YYREEE (reference sequence). The CDR3 covers 13 residues. CDR3 coding DNA: TGTGCCAGCAGCCCAGGGGTGTACGGGCCCCTCCACTTT. This gives the protein CASSPGVYGPLHF.

This chain connects TRBV6-1 to TRBJ1-4, with D maybe TRBD1 (6 bases). This CDR3 contains 14 residues. Germline CDR1 and CDR2: MNHNS and SASEGT. DNA of the CDR3: TGTGCTAGCGCGCGGGGGGCAGCTAATGAAAAACTGTTTTTT. It yields the protein CASARGAANEKLFF.

The table lists this clone with a few counts. In nucleotides, the CDR3 is TGTGCCAGCAGCCCTACGCTAGGACAGGAGGACTATGGCTACACCTTC. Encoded protein: CASSPTLGQEDYGYTF. The chain combines TRBV7-9 with TRBJ1-2; 7 nucleotides match TRBD1. Germline V gives CDR1 SEHNR, CDR2 FQNEAQ (reference sequence). The CDR3 extends over 16 amino acids. V shed 5 bases and J 3 bases; nucleotides not matched to a gene: 12.

This chain uses TRBV2 with TRBJ2-7, with a weak D call TRBD1 (6 bases). This CDR3 contains 14 residues. Germline V lookup: CDR1 SNHLY, CDR2 FYNNEI. Trimming removed 3 bases at V and 0 bases at J, with 9 bases between. The CDR3 sequence: CASSDEGVSYEQYF. CDR3 nucleotides: TGTGCCAGCAGTGACGAGGGGGTCTCCTACGAGCAGTACTTC. The entire variable domain, with the rest obtained from reference TRBV2 and TRBJ2-7, is as follows: EPEVTQTPSHQVTQMGQEVILRCVPISNHLYFYWYRQILGQKVEFLVSFYNNEISEKSEIFDDQFSVERPDGSNFTLKIRSTKLEDSAMYFCASSDEGVSYEQYFGPGTRLTVT.

The chain joins TRBV6-5 to TRBJ1-1; 7 bases map to TRBD1. Germline loops: CDR1 MNHEY, CDR2 SVGAGI. J gave up 0 bases and V 5 bases, and 0 bases lay outside the gene matches. This CDR3 region has 13 residues. CDR3 loop: CASSDRVNTEAFF. The DNA of the CDR3 is TGTGCCAGCAGTGACAGGGTGAACACTGAAGCTTTCTTT.

The sample holds a few counts of this clone. This sequence joins TRBV6-5 and TRBJ1-1; 8 positions match TRBD1. Germline trimming cut 2 bases from V and 0 bases from J; bases unmatched to any gene: 2. CDR3 length equals 15 residues. Germline V CDR1 and CDR2: MNHEY, SVGAGI. CDR3 DNA: TGTGCCAGCAGTTACGGGACAGGCTTGAACACTGAAGCTTTCTTT. Translated, it gives CASSYGTGLNTEAFF.

This chain links TRBV4-1 with TRBJ1-4; 11 bases line up with TRBD1. The CDR3 spans 18 residues. Germline CDR1 MGHRA, CDR2 YSYEKL. Losses at the gene ends were 0 bases for V and 7 bases for J; bases not matched to a gene: 10. The CDR3 is CASSQDQGAGQGGEKLFF. The CDR3 region has the DNA TGCGCCAGCAGCCAAGATCAGGGAGCGGGACAGGGGGGTGAAAAACTGTTTTTT.

This chain connects TRBV7-2 to TRBJ2-7; 7 bases match TRBD1. This CDR3 comprises 14 residues. V was clipped by 2 bases and J by 0 bases; unmatched bases: 1. Looked up from germline, CDR1 is SGHTA and CDR2 is FQGNSA. The CDR3 is CASSLRQGSYEQYF. CDR3 nucleotides: TGTGCCAGCAGCTTAAGACAGGGCTCCTACGAGCAGTACTTC.

The rearrangement uses TRBV29-1 and TRBJ1-3; 8 positions match TRBD1. CDR1 is SQVTM and CDR2 is ANQGSEA in the germline V gene. The CDR3 totals 14 residues. V shed 6 bases and J 4 bases; nucleotides not matched to a gene: 8. CDR3 sequence (DNA): TGCAGCGTCCGAATACAGGGGGAAGGAAACACCATATATTTT. Translated: CSVRIQGEGNTIYF.

The chain links TRBV7-2 to TRBJ2-1, with D perhaps matching TRBD2 (7 bases). Trimming took off 1 base at V and 2 bases at J, with 9 bases between the two ends. This CDR3 contains 15 residues. Germline V lookup: CDR1 SGHTA, CDR2 FQGNSA. The CDR3 nucleotides are TGTGCCAGCAGCTTAGTGGGGGGGCCCTACAATGAGCAGTTCTTC. Translated: CASSLVGGPYNEQFF.

The rearrangement links TRBV13 to TRBJ1-4, with a tentative D call TRBD1 (6 bases). The CDR3 runs to 15 residues. Germline lookup yields CDR1 PRHDT and CDR2 FYEKMQ (reference sequence). Trimming removed 3 bases at V and 5 bases at J, with 13 bases between. The CDR3 reads CASSFRTVPNEKLFF. The CDR3 DNA is TGTGCCAGCAGCTTCCGGACAGTTCCGAATGAAAAACTGTTTTTT. The complete variable domain, with remaining parts taken from reference TRBV13 and TRBJ1-4, reads AAGVIQSPRHLIKEKRETATLKCYPIPRHDTVYWYQQGPGQDPQFLISFYEKMQSDKGSIPDRFSAQQFSDYHSELNMSSLELGDSALYFCASSFRTVPNEKLFFGSGTQLSVL.

This clone has a single count. The rearrangement links TRBV7-8 to TRBJ1-5; weak D call: TRBD1 (6 bases). Germline V gene data show CDR1 as SGHVS and CDR2 as FQNEAQ. CDR3 length: 18 amino acids. V was cut by 5 bases and J by 0 bases, with 20 bases left in between. The CDR3 spells CASSPLLTGPYSNQPQHF. The CDR3 bases are TGTGCCAGCAGCCCACTTCTGACAGGACCATATAGCAATCAGCCCCAGCATTTT.

The CDR3 coding sequence is TGTGCCAGCTCACCTTGGGGGGGGAACACTGAAGCTTTCTTT. Encoded protein: CASSPWGGNTEAFF. This sequence joins TRBV18 and TRBJ1-1; a possible D gene is TRBD1 (5 bases). Trimming removed 3 bases at V and 1 base at J, with 9 bases between. The CDR3 runs to 14 residues. CDR1 KGHSH and CDR2 LQKENI come from the germline V gene.